This TCR beta chain was sequenced in a study of OX40 agonist ivuxolimab in advanced cancers. For the study at large: Dose-escalation cases comprised hepatocellular carcinoma, melanoma, renal cell or head and neck cancer. Study-level results: There were also nonresponders showing low normalized T-cell clonal expansion. Average numbers of expanded clones were greater in CD8+ T cells than in CD4+.

With regard to this clone: Antigen unknown.

Deletions cut 0 bases from V and 3 bases from J, with 16 bases between. The CDR3 spans 17 residues. At cycle 4 day 1, cycle 7 day 1, and baseline, blood was sampled. Libraries were prepared by immunoSEQ multiplex PCR; TCRdb keeps only in-frame clonotypes and omits some of them. The sample comprises some 66,000 clones, roughly four fifths of which are singletons, and under 2.5% rests with the top ten. Sample: CD4+ or CD8+ T cells sorted from blood, taken in a trial of the OX40 agonist ivuxolimab. The V call is TRBV5-3, the J call TRBJ1-5; a weak D match, TRBD1 (6 bases). TRBV5-3 is labeled an ORF, and its function is uncertain. This clonotype was sampled from an adult with an advanced solid tumor such as melanoma, head and neck, liver or kidney cancer. CDR3 nucleotides: TGTGCCAGAAGCTTGGAGTTTGGGGGCATCGACAATCAGCCCCAGCATTTT. Residues: CARSLEFGGIDNQPQHF.